The text below deals with one TCR beta chain. This entry belongs to a study of tumor-infiltrating lymphocytes in localized non-small cell lung cancer. Study-wide context: Several tumor histologies, both smoking statuses, and some post-neoadjuvant chemotherapy samples were included.

Sequencing used immunoSEQ multiplex PCR; TCRdb keeps in-frame clones, though not all of them. The sample includes thousands of clones, 71% of them seen just once. V shed 4 bases and J 1 base; nucleotides not matched to a gene: 4. CDR3 length: 15 amino acids. Per the germline V gene, CDR1 is MGHRA and CDR2 is YSYEKL. Input material: uninvolved lung tissue not adjacent to the tumor. V usage is TRBV4-1 and J usage is TRBJ1-1, with 9 bases fitting TRBD1. The receptor was isolated from a human donor with non-small cell lung cancer. The DNA for the CDR3 is TGCGCCAGCAGCCCAGGACAGGGGCCGAACACTGAAGCTTTCTTT. This translates into CASSPGQGPNTEAFF.